A single sample gave rise to the 9 T cell receptor beta chains below, sequenced in a study of kidney transplant recipient with SARS-CoV-2 infection. TCRdb processed the reads anew with MiXCR; each CDR3 protein has one entry. The table records fewer than 250,000 distinct CDR3 sequences, roughly 26% of them present only once. Sequencing used a blood sample, obtained at baseline and on day 111 from a kidney transplant recipient. Receptors originate from a male patient in his 30s who had COVID-19 and was a kidney transplant recipient. T cells may partly derive from the graft donor.

This clonotype was detected ten times or more. The chain combines TRBV12-3 or TRBV12-4 with TRBJ1-5; D call uncertain. The CDR3 contains 14 residues. V was clipped by 6 bases and J by 3 bases, with 12 bases between them. CDR3 region: CASSHPQVNQPQHF. The CDR3 DNA sequence: TGTGCCAGCAGCCACCCGCAAGTCAATCAGCCCCAGCATTTT.

The sample holds a few counts of this clonotype. This chain uses TRBV24-1 with TRBJ2-7; TRBD1 aligns across 8 bases. The CDR3 has 14 residues. Germline V CDR1 and CDR2: KGHDR, SFDVKD. V trimming: 2 bases; J trimming: 5 bases; junction bases outside the gene matches: 4. CDR3 protein: CATSDSGQGDEQYF. As DNA, the CDR3 is TGTGCCACCAGTGATTCCGGACAGGGCGACGAGCAGTACTTC.

This clonotype came up many times. This sequence joins TRBV18 and TRBJ1-2; no definite D call. Germline CDR1 is KGHSH and CDR2 is LQKENI. The CDR3 sequence is 15 residues long. The V end was cut by 1 base, the J end by 3 bases, with 12 bases between. CDR3 residues: CASSPRADSYYGYTF. CDR3 nucleotide sequence: TGTGCCAGCTCACCACGCGCCGATTCTTACTATGGCTACACCTTC.

Points on this clonotype: A read error is possible here, since a much larger clone lies one base away. The rearrangement joins TRBV21-1 to TRBJ2-3; the table's D call, TRBD2, has no DNA check behind it. TRBV21-1 is termed a pseudogene. The CDR3 spans 17 residues. CDR3 coding DNA: TGTGCCAGCAGAGGCTTAATAGCTATAGTCATGCAAGATACGCAGTATTTT. Translated, it gives CASRGLIAIVMQDTQYF.

About this clonotype itself: One base away lies a much larger clone, so this may be a sequencing read error. This sequence joins TRBV9 and TRBJ1-1; 7 nucleotides align to TRBD1. Germline V gene sequence: CDR1 SGDLS, CDR2 YYNGEE. V dropped 4 bases and J dropped 6; count of bases not matched to a gene: 12. CDR3 length equals 15 residues. The CDR3 loop is CASSPQAGGVAEAFF. In nucleotides, the CDR3 is TGTGCCAGCAGCCCTCAGGCAGGGGGGGTGGCTGAAGCTTTCTTT.

With regard to this clonotype: This may arise from a read error, as a much more abundant clone is one base away. The chain employs TRBV4-1 and TRBJ1-3; tentatively, D is TRBD1 (5 bases). Per the germline V gene, CDR1 is MGHRA and CDR2 is YSYEKL. The CDR3 loop spans 18 amino acids. Trimming took 0 bases from V and 4 from J, leaving 19 bases between them. The CDR3 DNA reads as TGCGCCAGCAGCCAAGACGGGGCAGGGTTTGTAGCGGGAAACACCATATATTTT. Translation: CASSQDGAGFVAGNTIYF.

As concerns this clonotype: An end of the junction does not agree with germline; a read error may underlie this. The CDR3 DNA follows: TGCGCCAGCAGCCAAGATGGTTCTAGCGGGAGTTGGGATGAGCAGCTCTTC. Its protein is CASSQDGSSGSWDEQLF. V is TRBV4-3 and J is TRBJ2-4, with 10 bases lining up with TRBD2. The germline gives CDR1 LGHNA, CDR2 YSLEER. The CDR3 covers 17 residues.

As to this clonotype: A much bigger clone sits one base away, suggesting this may be a read error. This chain uses TRBV6-6 with TRBJ1-2; possible D gene TRBD1, 5 bases. Trimming pared 5 bases from V and 4 bases from J, leaving 23 bases between. The CDR3 runs 17 residues. Germline V lookup: CDR1 MNHNY, CDR2 SVGAGI (reference sequence). The CDR3 region has the DNA TGTGCCAGCAGTGGTCACACAGGTGGGAGAAGGACCTATGGCTACACCTTC. Its protein is CASSGHTGGRRTYGYTF.

This clonotype was counted many times. The chain links TRBV11-3 to TRBJ1-4; the match to TRBD1 covers 11 bases. CDR3 length equals 17 residues. V shed 5 bases, J shed 2 bases, and the junction held 7 bases outside the gene matches. Germline V gives CDR1 SGHNT, CDR2 YENEEA. CDR3 DNA: TGTGCCAGCAGCCCGGGACAGGGGGTCGGGACTAATGAAAAACTGTTTTTT. Translation gives CASSPGQGVGTNEKLFF.